This T cell receptor beta chain is from a study of immune characteristics of hereditary and idiopathic chronic pancreatitis. Turning to the overall study: The study examined local immune cells and TCRbeta repertoires in the pancreas in hereditary and idiopathic chronic pancreatitis, using control pancreases from organ donors for comparison. In total, roughly five control pancreases, roughly 7 hereditary chronic pancreatitis pancreases and about 6 idiopathic chronic pancreatitis pancreases underwent TCRbeta sequencing. Minimal in vitro experimental manipulation of pancreas-infiltrating T cells was the reason the gDNA-based approach was selected.

CDR1 and CDR2, looked up from the germline V gene (reference sequence), are DFQATT and SNEGSKA. The germline V and J ends show losses of 6 bases and 13 bases respectively, and no gene match explains 8 bases of the junction. Taken from cysteine to phenylalanine, the CDR3 has 10 residues. Only the CDR3 part of the read is kept: 30 bases, read in frame from the first base. Preparation of the library involved the immunoSEQ multiplex PCR assay. From pancreatic genomic DNA, the TCRbeta CDR3 region and adjacent sequences were amplified and sequenced. Processing in the source paper ran as follows. Productive clonality and productive rearrangement counts were measured along with repertoire diversity, which was expressed as a mean normalized Shannon-Wiener index. The nonparametric Mann-Whitney U test was used to compare repertoire metrics between the control and chronic pancreatitis groups. Shared clonotypes were defined as CDR3beta sequences with identical amino acid composition and length across subjects. Here the immuneACCESS table is served through TCRdb, limited to in-frame sequences with V and J called. Missing clones are a known gap in these copies; in checked studies unresolved V genes cover under half, and the rest lacks a known reason. D and trimming were read from the DNA, whereas the V and J calls and clone size are those reported in that table. In all, the sample holds about 14,000 clones, and more than 60% of those were seen once. The ten largest clonotypes hold approximately 15% of the sample.

Chronic pancreatitis pancreas tissue was obtained from patients undergoing total pancreatectomy with islet autotransplantation (TPIAT). The chronic pancreatitis patients who were included had no known history of diabetes. For TCRbeta sequencing, genomic DNA was pulled straight from bulk pancreas tissue, skipping any T cell sorting. At two US centers, pancreas tissues from patients and organ donors were collected on a consecutive basis. What the authors observed across the whole study: Among about a dozen chronic pancreatitis patients, a positive correlation was found between numbers of productive TCR rearrangements and disease severity scores. Vbeta-Jbeta gene family usage, including TRBV10, TRBV19, TRBV23 and TRBV5, differed between hereditary and idiopathic chronic pancreatitis. Because patient tissue could only be obtained at the time of TPIAT, differences in disease duration may have influenced the immune findings. Compared with controls, TCRbeta repertoire diversity was significantly higher and clonality was lower in both chronic pancreatitis groups. Chronic pancreatitis caused by alcohol use was not included in the study.

With regard to this clone: Which antigen it targets is not known. Per-base quality was not reported, and no clone a single base away is much larger than it.

The rearrangement combines TRBV20-1 with TRBJ1-2; 7 junctional bases match TRBD1. The sequencing sample was made of pancreas tissue with hereditary chronic pancreatitis. This sequence originates from a human donor with chronic pancreatitis. The DNA sequence reads TGCAGTGCATCAGACAGGGTTCCCACCTTC. This encodes CSASDRVPTF.